What follows is one TCR beta chain and its context. No antigen is known for it. This sample is part of a study of cytomegalovirus exposure and HLA in healthy donors. The V gene's germline CDR1 is LNHNV and CDR2 YYDKDF (reference sequence). V was clipped by 3 bases and J by 7 bases; unmatched bases: 12. The CDR3 has 16 residues. Study-level points and caveats: The dataset shows that most TCR sequences were rare, while some public TCRs occurred in many donors. Trimming of TCR beta V- and J-genes showed a link, identified in a later analysis, to a missense DCLRE1C variant.

60 Vbeta and 13 Jbeta primers were used in PCR. The table came from immunoSEQ multiplex PCR; TCRdb's copy has only in-frame clones and leaves some out. The top ten hold approximately 4% of the sample, which has some 130,000 clones, less than 80% seen once. The receptor was isolated from a man aged 50 or older in good health and CMV-seropositive. The chain recombines TRBV15 with TRBJ2-3, with 8 bases that match TRBD2. Specimen: PBMCs. CDR3 coding DNA: TGTGCCACCAGCAGGGAGGGGACTAGGGCCTCTCATACGCAGTATTTT. Amino acids: CATSREGTRASHTQYF.